What follows are 19 T cell receptor beta chains derived from one specimen sequenced in a study of blood T cell repertoires in COVID-19. TCRdb keeps only in-frame clones here, not all; method: immunoSEQ multiplex PCR. Found here are fewer than 150,000 clones, approximately 78% of them singletons; the top ten hold approximately 11%. Sequences were obtained from peripheral blood. The receptors here all came from a man aged 60 to 69 who had recovered from COVID-19.

The V and J genes are TRBV11-2 and TRBJ2-6; tentative D call: TRBD2 (5 bases). The CDR3 runs to 17 residues. The germline gives CDR1 SGHAT, CDR2 FQNNGV. V dropped 7 bases and J dropped 4 bases, with 20 bases sitting between them. The CDR3 DNA reads as TGTGCCAGCATCTCCACCCGGGGAAGGAAAGGGGCCAACGTCCTGACTTTC. It yields the protein CASISTRGRKGANVLTF.

The chain recombines TRBV2 with TRBJ2-5, with 12 bases that match TRBD2. Per the germline V gene, CDR1 is SNHLY and CDR2 is FYNNEI. J lost 0 bases, V lost 5 bases, and 7 bases had no gene match. There are 17 residues in the CDR3. The CDR3 DNA sequence: TGTGCCAGCAGTTGGACTAGCGGGGTACGCTACCAAGAGACCCAGTACTTC. This encodes CASSWTSGVRYQETQYF. The entire variable domain, with the rest obtained from reference TRBV2 and TRBJ2-5, is as follows: EPEVTQTPSHQVTQMGQEVILRCVPISNHLYFYWYRQILGQKVEFLVSFYNNEISEKSEIFDDQFSVERPDGSNFTLKIRSTKLEDSAMYFCASSWTSGVRYQETQYFGPGTRLLVL.

The chain couples TRBV19 to TRBJ2-2; 8 nucleotides match TRBD2. Looked up from germline, CDR1 is LNHDA and CDR2 is SQIVND (reference sequence). This CDR3 has 16 amino acids. The V gene end was trimmed by 10 bases and the J gene end by 0 bases; junction bases not matched to a gene: 10. The CDR3 DNA is TGTGCCACAAATTGGGGGGGACTAGCGAACACCGGGGAGCTGTTTTTT. Encoded protein: CATNWGGLANTGELFF.

The chain combines TRBV6-1 with TRBJ1-2; D is uncertain. Germline V gene data show CDR1 as MNHNS and CDR2 as SASEGT. Between the trimmed V and J ends, which lost 1 base and 4 bases, there was a span of 13 bases. The CDR3 is 15 amino acids. CDR3 sequence: CASSEGRNLGYGYTF. CDR3 nucleotide sequence: TGTGCCAGCAGTGAAGGGAGAAACCTCGGCTATGGCTACACCTTC.

The chain combines TRBV5-1 with TRBJ1-2; 9 bases line up with TRBD1. The CDR3 length is 16 residues. Germline-derived CDR1 and CDR2 are SGHRS and YFSETQ. V shed 4 bases, J shed 8 bases, and the junction held 15 bases outside the gene matches. In DNA, the CDR3 is TGCGCCAGCAGCCCCAGCACAGGGGGCACAGGTATAGGCTACACCTTC. It is translated as CASSPSTGGTGIGYTF.

The rearrangement uses TRBV2 and TRBJ1-5, with unresolved D. CDR3 length: 16 residues. The germline V gene has CDR1 SNHLY and CDR2 FYNNEI. V was shortened by 3 bases and J by 0 bases, with 12 bases between the two germline ends. DNA for the CDR3: TGTGCCAGCAGTGATAGAAGTGCTTATAGCAATCAGCCCCAGCATTTT. This encodes CASSDRSAYSNQPQHF. Full variable domain (rest looked up from reference TRBV2 and TRBJ1-5): EPEVTQTPSHQVTQMGQEVILRCVPISNHLYFYWYRQILGQKVEFLVSFYNNEISEKSEIFDDQFSVERPDGSNFTLKIRSTKLEDSAMYFCASSDRSAYSNQPQHFGDGTRLSIL.

The chain combines TRBV4-3 with TRBJ1-2; D is possibly TRBD1 (6 bases). Germline loops: CDR1 LGHNA, CDR2 YSLEER. The CDR3 has 14 residues. Trimming removed 3 bases at V and 5 bases at J, with 13 bases between. The DNA of the CDR3 is TGCGCCAGCAGCCAGCCAGGGGAGCCATATGGCTACACCTTC. Its translation: CASSQPGEPYGYTF.

The chain combines TRBV29-1 with TRBJ1-2; perhaps TRBD1 as D (5 bases). The germline V and J ends were trimmed by 8 bases and 4 bases, with 20 bases remaining between them. Germline CDR1 and CDR2: SQVTM and ANQGSEA. The CDR3 is made up of 14 amino acids. The CDR3 protein is CSIDLLTVPYGYTF. CDR3 sequence (DNA): TGCAGCATCGACCTGTTGACAGTTCCCTATGGCTACACCTTC.

This sequence joins TRBV7-9 and TRBJ2-2, with D tentatively TRBD2 (6 bases). Germline V gives CDR1 SEHNR, CDR2 FQNEAQ (reference sequence). The CDR3 runs 14 residues. Trimming took off 4 bases at V and 6 bases at J, with 12 bases between the two ends. CDR3 bases: TGTGCCAGCAGCTCCCTTGGGGGGTCCGGGGAGCTGTTTTTT. Its translation: CASSSLGGSGELFF.

This clone was seen a handful of times. V is TRBV7-3 and J is TRBJ2-1; D is perhaps TRBD2 (5 bases). Trimming pared 2 bases from V and 6 bases from J, leaving 8 bases between. In germline, CDR1 is SGHTA, CDR2 FQGTGA. CDR3 length: 13 amino acids. CDR3 sequence: CASSLAGLNEQFF. DNA for the CDR3: TGTGCCAGCAGCTTAGCCGGACTCAATGAGCAGTTCTTC.

The rearrangement joins TRBV5-1 to TRBJ2-4, with 14 bases identical to TRBD2. Germline V gives CDR1 SGHRS, CDR2 YFSETQ. The CDR3 is made up of 17 amino acids. V shed 0 bases, J shed 7 bases, and the junction held 6 bases outside the gene matches. The CDR3 is CASSLEGTSGGPNIQYF. DNA for the CDR3: TGCGCCAGCAGCTTGGAGGGGACTAGCGGGGGTCCTAACATTCAGTACTTC.

The chain uses TRBV3-1 (or the pseudogene TRBV3-2) and TRBJ1-1; 7 bases are a match to TRBD1. The CDR3 is 12 residues long. CDR1 is LGHDT, CDR2 YNNKEL, per germline (reference sequence). J gave up 8 bases and V 7 bases, and 7 bases lay outside the gene matches. CDR3 nucleotides: TGTGCCAGCACCACGACAGGGCGCGAAGCTTTCTTT. It codes for CASTTTGREAFF.

The rearrangement joins TRBV3-1 (or the pseudogene TRBV3-2) to TRBJ2-1; 11 positions agree with TRBD2. V trimming: 1 base; J trimming: 6 bases; junction bases outside the gene matches: 5. CDR1 and CDR2 from the germline V gene are LGHDT and YNNKEL (reference sequence). The CDR3 totals 16 residues. The CDR3 here is CASSQGFSGGGNEQFF. In DNA form, the CDR3 reads TGTGCCAGCAGCCAAGGATTTAGCGGGGGGGGCAATGAGCAGTTCTTC.

The V call is TRBV7-8, the J call TRBJ1-2; TRBD1 agrees at 10 bases. The germline gives CDR1 SGHVS, CDR2 FQNEAQ. The J segment lost 1 base and the V segment lost 2 bases, leaving 10 bases of the junction unmatched. The CDR3 length is 18 residues. DNA for the CDR3: TGTGCCAGCAGCTTACTTATCGGGACAGGGGACCTTAACTATGGCTACACCTTC. Its protein is CASSLLIGTGDLNYGYTF.

The chain is built from TRBV6-7 and TRBJ2-1; no clear D gene. TRBV6-7 is an open reading frame, and its role is uncertain. The CDR3 is 14 residues long. V was cut by 6 bases and J by 0 bases, with 9 bases left in between. Written as DNA, the CDR3 is TGTGCCAGCAGATTTACTATCTCCTACAATGAGCAGTTCTTC. Its protein product is CASRFTISYNEQFF.

The gene calls are TRBV28 and TRBJ2-7; 7 bases are a match to TRBD1. The junction had 5 bases not matched to a gene; V was cut back by 8 bases and J by 4 bases. CDR3 size: 12 residues. Germline values: CDR1 MDHEN, CDR2 SYDVKM. The CDR3 nucleotides read TGTGCCAGCGAATCAGGGGGATACGAGCAGTACTTC. This gives the protein CASESGGYEQYF.

The chain combines TRBV7-9 with TRBJ2-5; TRBD2 aligns across 12 bases. CDR1 SEHNR and CDR2 FQNEAQ come from the germline V gene (reference sequence). The CDR3 totals 15 residues. The ends lost 4 bases at V and 5 bases at J; junction bases unmatched: 5. CDR3 bases: TGTGCCAGCAGCTCGACTAGCGGGAGTCCTGAGACCCAGTACTTC. Amino acid sequence: CASSSTSGSPETQYF.

About this clone: The identical CDR3 is also encoded by other nucleotide sequences in the sample. The rearrangement joins TRBV3-1 (or the pseudogene TRBV3-2) to TRBJ1-5; D might be TRBD1 (5 bases). V lost 4 bases, J lost 6 bases, and 10 bases lay in between. The CDR3 is made up of 13 amino acids. Germline V CDR1 and CDR2: LGHDT, YNNKEL (reference sequence). Here the CDR3 reads CASSPGTVQPQHF. The DNA for the CDR3 is TGTGCCAGCAGCCCTGGGACTGTTCAGCCCCAGCATTTT.

The chain couples TRBV2 to TRBJ2-5; 15 nucleotides align to TRBD2. Germline assignment: CDR1 SNHLY and CDR2 FYNNEI. The CDR3 is made up of 17 amino acids. V was pared by 4 bases and J by 2 bases, with 5 bases of the junction left unmatched. The DNA for the CDR3 is TGTGCCAGCAGTGGGGGACTAGCGGGGGGACTTCAAGAGACCCAGTACTTC. This gives the protein CASSGGLAGGLQETQYF.